Listed here are 16 T cell receptor beta chains from one sample, sequenced in a study of OX40 agonist ivuxolimab in advanced cancers. Clones were sequenced by immunoSEQ multiplex PCR, and TCRdb holds only the in-frame ones, with some missing. This table has tens of thousands of clones, 65% to 85% appearing once. The specimen was CD4+ or CD8+ T cells sorted from blood, collected in a trial of the OX40 agonist ivuxolimab. These receptors came from an adult with an advanced solid tumor such as melanoma, head and neck, liver or kidney cancer.

This clone was detected only a few times. The genes are TRBV5-6 and TRBJ1-2; D is uncertain. Trimming stripped 0 bases from V and 4 bases from J, with 19 bases between. The CDR3 spans 17 residues. Germline-derived CDR1 and CDR2 are SGHDT and YYEEEE. This CDR3 is CASSLVGMADARYGYTF. CDR3 coding DNA: TGTGCCAGCAGCTTGGTAGGAATGGCAGACGCGCGCTATGGCTACACCTTC.

The chain has TRBV5-1 and TRBJ2-5; 7 bases fit TRBD1. This CDR3 contains 13 residues. The germline V gene encodes CDR1 SGHRS and CDR2 YFSETQ. Trimming removed 2 bases from V and 6 bases from J; junction bases left unmatched: 4. The CDR3 coding sequence is TGCGCCAGCAGCTTTGGACAGGCCCAGACCCAGTACTTC. Its translation: CASSFGQAQTQYF.

The chain employs TRBV10-3 and TRBJ1-1, with 8 bases fitting TRBD1. The CDR3 contains 15 residues. Germline CDR1 ENHRY, CDR2 SYGVKD. V dropped 2 bases and J dropped 3; count of bases not matched to a gene: 5. CDR3 sequence (DNA): TGTGCCATCAGTGAGCTCAGGGGGCAGGACACTGAAGCTTTCTTT. Encoded protein: CAISELRGQDTEAFF.

This chain links TRBV5-1 with TRBJ1-1; no definite D call. The CDR3 is 13 amino acids. V was trimmed by 4 bases and J by 1 base, leaving 8 bases between them. Germline V gene lookup returns CDR1 SGHRS and CDR2 YFSETQ. The CDR3 here is CASSPSTNTEAFF. CDR3 sequence (DNA): TGCGCCAGCAGCCCCAGTACGAACACTGAAGCTTTCTTT.

The rearrangement joins TRBV10-1 to TRBJ2-3; 10 bases line up with TRBD2. The V gene's germline CDR1 is WNHNN and CDR2 SYGVQD (reference sequence). Trimming took 10 bases from V and 3 from J; bases not matched to a gene: 19. The CDR3 is 18 amino acids. CDR3 sequence reads: CATRDQREGLGRTDTQYF. CDR3 sequence (DNA): TGCGCCACTAGAGATCAGCGGGAGGGCCTAGGGAGAACAGATACGCAGTATTTT.

J is TRBJ1-3 and V is TRBV5-1; D is unclear. Germline CDR1 SGHRS, CDR2 YFSETQ. The V end lost 3 bases, the J end lost 5 bases, and 21 bases lay between the germline ends. The CDR3 is 17 residues long. CDR3 amino acids: CASSSTGGGSLRNTIYF. The CDR3, as DNA: TGCGCCAGCAGCTCTACCGGAGGAGGGTCACTCAGAAACACCATATATTTT.

This clone was detected only once. This chain connects TRBV28 to TRBJ1-4; 11 nucleotides agree with TRBD1. The CDR3 extends over 19 amino acids. The V gene end was trimmed by 3 bases and the J gene end by 5 bases; junction bases not matched to a gene: 14. Looked up from germline, CDR1 is MDHEN and CDR2 is SYDVKM. The CDR3 DNA sequence: TGTGCCAGCAGTTTCCGGTCGGACAGGGGGCGTTTGAAAAATGAAAAACTGTTTTTT. It is translated as CASSFRSDRGRLKNEKLFF.

V gene TRBV4-2 combines with J gene TRBJ2-1; the D is unclear. V lost 5 bases, J lost 8 bases, and 7 bases lay in between. This CDR3 has 11 residues. The germline V gene has CDR1 LGHNA and CDR2 YNFKEQ. This CDR3 is CASSERDEQFF. As DNA, the CDR3 is TGTGCCAGCAGCGAAAGGGATGAGCAGTTCTTC.

The rearrangement joins TRBV4-2 to TRBJ2-7; 9 bases match TRBD2. Germline lookup yields CDR1 LGHNA and CDR2 YNFKEQ. Unmatched junction bases numbered 8, after V lost 4 bases and J lost 4 bases. This CDR3 region has 15 residues. CDR3 loop: CASSLETSGNYEQYF. The CDR3 DNA reads TGTGCCAGCAGCCTAGAGACTAGCGGAAATTACGAGCAGTACTTC.

The rearrangement links TRBV10-1 to TRBJ2-3; D uncertain. V shed 3 bases and J shed 7 bases, with 5 bases lying between them. The CDR3 is 11 amino acids. Germline CDR1 WNHNN, CDR2 SYGVQD (reference sequence). CDR3 residues: CASSDRYTQYF. The CDR3 DNA sequence: TGCGCCAGCAGTGATCGTTATACGCAGTATTTT.

The chain employs TRBV7-9 and TRBJ2-5; D may match TRBD1 or TRBD2 (5 bases each). Germline CDR1 reads SEHNR; CDR2 reads FQNEAQ (reference sequence). V was trimmed by 5 bases and J by 5 bases, leaving 21 bases between them. The CDR3 is 16 residues long. The CDR3 sequence is CASSNTGTLSVETQYF. The CDR3 region has the DNA TGTGCCAGCAGCAACACCGGGACCTTAAGCGTGGAGACCCAGTACTTC.

This clone has more than one count but fewer than ten. The chain recombines TRBV18 with TRBJ1-1; D is unclear. Per germline, CDR1 KGHSH and CDR2 LQKENI. Deletions cut 3 bases from V and 0 bases from J, with 8 bases between. CDR3 size: 14 residues. The CDR3, as DNA: TGTGCCAGCTCACCCACAAACATGAACACTGAAGCTTTCTTT. This translates into CASSPTNMNTEAFF.

The chain recombines TRBV29-1 with TRBJ1-1, with D possibly being TRBD1 (6 bases). Germline assignment: CDR1 SQVTM and CDR2 ANQGSEA. Trimming took 6 bases from V and 1 from J, leaving 12 bases between them. CDR3 length equals 13 residues. CDR3 coding DNA: TGCAGCGTCCTAACAGGGTGGAACACTGAAGCTTTCTTT. It encodes CSVLTGWNTEAFF.

The chain couples TRBV7-8 to TRBJ1-1; a possible D gene is TRBD1 (6 bases). This CDR3 spans 15 amino acids. In germline, CDR1 is SGHVS, CDR2 FQNEAQ. Trimming left V 5 bases short and J 3 bases short, with 16 bases between. This chain's CDR3 is CASSITGAADTEAFF. CDR3 nucleotides: TGTGCCAGCAGCATCACGGGGGCAGCGGACACTGAAGCTTTCTTT.

The rearrangement uses TRBV5-5 and TRBJ2-1; D remains unclear. The CDR3 runs 12 residues. Trimming removed 4 bases from V and 7 bases from J, with 9 bases in between. Germline CDR1 SGHKS, CDR2 YYEKEE (reference sequence). CDR3 in amino acids: CASSAVRNEQFF. CDR3 coding DNA: TGTGCCAGCAGCGCCGTGAGGAATGAGCAGTTCTTC.

The chain is built from TRBV4-2 and TRBJ1-4, with 7 bases identical to TRBD1. This CDR3 comprises 15 residues. With 6 bases clipped from V and 5 bases from J, the junction kept 9 bases outside the gene matches. The germline V gene has CDR1 LGHNA and CDR2 YNFKEQ. The CDR3 loop reads CASRLTTGRNEKLFF. The CDR3 DNA follows: TGTGCCAGCAGACTTACGACAGGGAGGAATGAAAAACTGTTTTTT.